The clone carrying this TCR beta chain was recorded a few times. Its specificity is not known. Each CDR3 protein is one row after TCRdb ran MiXCR on the reads. The profile covers some 560,000 distinct CDR3 sequences, with 40% appearing a single time and 48% taken by the ten largest. This specimen comes from a study of T cell repertoires in cytomegalovirus infection. Whole-study findings and limits: HLA-C-restricted CMV-specific TCR beta clonotypes were dominant in the ex vivo response. Summed frequency of public TCR beta families distinguished CMV carriers with the relevant HLA.

The receptor's source is a human donor in good health (CMV status not recorded). Some clones in this sample may be carry-over from other donors' samples. The sequenced sample was cultured PBMCs, obtained from culture after CMV antigen stimulation.

The CDR3 protein is CASSYGLVPYEQYF. The CDR3 nucleotides are TGTGCCAGCAGTTACGGTCTAGTCCCATACGAGCAGTACTTC. The chain has TRBV6-6 and TRBJ2-7; D is unclear. The CDR3 covers 14 residues. Germline lookup yields CDR1 MNHNY and CDR2 SVGAGI (reference sequence). Trimming removed 2 bases at V and 4 bases at J, with 12 bases between.